These 25 T cell receptor beta chains were all obtained from the same sample, sequenced in a study of CD8+CD57+ T cells in acquired aplastic anemia. All sequencing subjects had displayed CD8+CD57+ cell expansion on flow cytometry. Genomic DNA served as template for TCR beta VDJ and CDR3 profiling. TCRdb passed the reads through MiXCR, listing each CDR3 protein once. The sample lists hundreds of thousands of distinct CDR3 sequences, about a third occurring once. The sequencing input was sorted CD4+, CD8+, or CD8+CD57+ T cells (not recorded which) from PBMCs. All receptors come from a human donor with aplastic anemia.

This clonotype was seen a handful of times. V and J are TRBV3-1 and TRBJ1-1; D is unclear. Germline values: CDR1 LGHDT, CDR2 YNNKEL (reference sequence). Trimming removed 1 base from V and 6 bases from J, with 3 bases in between. This CDR3 contains 11 residues. The CDR3 loop reads CASSQGAEAFF. CDR3 coding DNA: TGTGCCAGCAGCCAAGGGGCTGAAGCTTTCTTT.

The V call is TRBV7-9, the J call TRBJ2-3; D may match TRBD1 or TRBD2 (6 bases each). V was cut by 1 base and J by 8 bases, with 10 bases left in between. From germline, CDR1 is SEHNR and CDR2 FQNEAQ (reference sequence). The length of the CDR3 is 13 residues. The DNA for the CDR3 is TGTGCCAGCAGCTTAGGAGGGGGAGGTACGCAGTATTTT. Residues: CASSLGGGGTQYF. Combining the CDR3 with reference TRBV7-9 and TRBJ2-3 gives the whole variable domain DTGVSQNPRHKITKRGQNVTFRCDPISEHNRLYWYRQTLGQGPEFLTYFQNEAQLEKSRLLSDRFSAERPKGSFSTLEIQRTEQGDSAMYLCASSLGGGGTQYFGPGTRLTVL.

This clonotype came up many times. Here the CDR3 DNA reads TGCAGTTCTAAGGCCCCCCTGGGCTATGGCTACACCTTC. It yields the protein CSSKAPLGYGYTF. The chain has TRBV20-1 and TRBJ1-2; D remains ambiguous. The CDR3 loop spans 13 amino acids. V shed 8 bases and J shed 4 bases, with 17 bases lying between them. Germline CDR1 is DFQATT and CDR2 is SNEGSKA (reference sequence).

Comments on this clonotype: One base away lies a much larger clone, so this may be a sequencing read error. The V call is TRBV20-1, the J call TRBJ2-5; a possible D gene is TRBD1 (6 bases). The CDR3 has 13 amino acids. In germline, CDR1 is DFQATT, CDR2 SNEGSKA (reference sequence). As DNA, the CDR3 is TGCAGTGCAACCAGGGGACGGCAAGAGGCCCAGTACTTC. Translated: CSATRGRQEAQYF.

The chain combines TRBV30 with TRBJ1-1; D may be TRBD1 (6 bases). The CDR3 is 14 amino acids. The germline V gene has CDR1 GTSNPN and CDR2 SVGIG (reference sequence). V lost 5 bases and J 7 bases, leaving 20 bases between the germline ends. CDR3: CAWDPLQGQVEAFF. CDR3 bases: TGTGCCTGGGACCCACTACAGGGTCAGGTTGAAGCTTTCTTT.

This clonotype was recorded many times. The J gene is TRBJ1-2, the V gene TRBV20-1; no clear D gene. The germline V gene encodes CDR1 DFQATT and CDR2 SNEGSKA (reference sequence). CDR3 length: 13 residues. The V gene lost 4 bases and the J gene lost 2 bases, with 11 bases spanning the gap. The CDR3 spells CSAIPKGNYGYTF. Here the CDR3 DNA reads TGCAGTGCTATCCCAAAGGGCAACTATGGCTACACCTTC.

A word on this clonotype: A read error may produce the germline difference seen at one junction end. The chain couples TRBV9 to TRBJ2-1; D is unresolved. CDR3 length: 14 residues. Germline V gene lookup returns CDR1 SGDLS and CDR2 YYNGEE. CDR3 bases: TGTGCCACCAGCTCACGTTCTACCTTCGATGAGCAGTTCTTC. Translated, it gives CATSSRSTFDEQFF.

CDR3 sequence: CATSDLGGEQYF. CDR3 sequence (DNA): TGTGCCACCAGTGATCTAGGAGGCGAGCAGTACTTC. This chain uses TRBV24-1 with TRBJ2-7, with TRBD2 as a possible D gene (5 bases). Germline V gene data show CDR1 as KGHDR and CDR2 as SFDVKD. This CDR3 has 12 amino acids. Trimming shortened V by 3 bases and J by 6 bases, and 8 bases separated the two germline ends.

The V and J genes are TRBV5-1 and TRBJ2-7, with 9 bases lining up with TRBD1. V lost 5 bases and J lost 2; bases outside the gene matches: 8. Per the germline V gene, CDR1 is SGHRS and CDR2 is YFSETQ. The CDR3 has 15 amino acids. As DNA, the CDR3 is TGCGCCAGCAGTTCCGGGACAGGGACTACCTACGAGCAGTACTTC. The encoded protein is CASSSGTGTTYEQYF.

This chain joins TRBV15 and TRBJ1-5, with D possibly TRBD1 on 6 matching bases. The CDR3 is made up of 12 amino acids. Germline V CDR1 and CDR2: LNHNV, YYDKDF (reference sequence). V was clipped by 11 bases and J by 4 bases, with 12 bases between them. The CDR3 loop reads CAPGQPNQPQHF. CDR3 nucleotides: TGTGCCCCCGGACAGCCGAATCAGCCCCAGCATTTT.

This clonotype was observed a handful of times. The V and J genes are TRBV7-2 and TRBJ2-1; D tentatively fits TRBD1 or TRBD2 (5 bases each). The CDR3 is 13 residues long. V was clipped by 3 bases and J by 9 bases, with 12 bases between them. Germline values: CDR1 SGHTA, CDR2 FQGNSA. CDR3 sequence: CASSFSRDGEQFF. In DNA, the CDR3 is TGTGCCAGCAGCTTCTCCAGGGACGGTGAGCAGTTCTTC.

This clonotype was seen repeatedly, ten times or more. The CDR3 bases are TGTGCCACCAGTGATTTGGTCGAGCAGTACTTC. Translating it yields CATSDLVEQYF. The V and J genes are TRBV24-1 and TRBJ2-7, with D uncertain. Germline V gene lookup returns CDR1 KGHDR and CDR2 SFDVKD. CDR3 length: 11 residues. V dropped 0 bases and J dropped 6 bases, with 2 bases sitting between them.

This clonotype is a singleton in its sample. The chain has TRBV30 and TRBJ2-5; 9 nucleotides match TRBD1. Germline values: CDR1 GTSNPN, CDR2 SVGIG (reference sequence). The CDR3 spans 11 residues. V was pared by 8 bases and J by 4 bases, with 2 bases of the junction left unmatched. The CDR3 DNA follows: TGTGCCCGGGGACAGGGAGAGACCCAGTACTTC. Translating gives CARGQGETQYF. The full variable domain, its missing parts supplied by reference TRBV30 and TRBJ2-5, is SQTIHQWPATLVQPVGSPLSLECTVEGTSNPNLYWYRQAAGRGLQLLFYSVGIGQISSEVPQNLSASRPQDRQFILSSKKLLLSDSGFYLCARGQGETQYFGPGTRLLVL.

The chain combines TRBV7-2 with TRBJ2-7; 7 bases are shared with TRBD1. V dropped 6 bases and J dropped 3; count of bases not matched to a gene: 5. This CDR3 has 13 amino acids. Germline V gene data show CDR1 as SGHTA and CDR2 as FQGNSA. CDR3 residues: CASRQGRDYEQYF. CDR3 bases: TGTGCCAGCAGACAGGGGCGAGACTACGAGCAGTACTTC.

This clonotype occurred a few times. A read error may explain this, as a much larger clone is one base away. This rearrangement joins TRBV29-1 to TRBJ2-1, with a tentative D call TRBD2 (6 bases). In germline, CDR1 is SQVTM, CDR2 ANQGSEA. The CDR3 is made up of 13 amino acids. In DNA, the CDR3 is TGCAGCGTTGAGGGTAGCGGCTACAATGGGCAGTTCTTC. It codes for CSVEGSGYNGQFF.

This clonotype was seen repeatedly, ten times or more. The chain recombines TRBV20-1 with TRBJ2-7; 11 positions match TRBD2. The germline V gene has CDR1 DFQATT and CDR2 SNEGSKA (reference sequence). After removal of 0 bases from V and 4 bases from J, the junction contained 2 bases not matched to a gene. The CDR3 sequence is 14 residues long. The CDR3 loop is CSARDGTSGYEQYF. As DNA, the CDR3 is TGCAGTGCTAGAGACGGGACTAGCGGATACGAGCAGTACTTC.

The chain employs TRBV20-1 and TRBJ1-1; possible D gene TRBD1, 6 bases. Trimming pared 0 bases from V and 1 base from J, leaving 12 bases between. The CDR3 length is 15 residues. Germline V CDR1 and CDR2: DFQATT, SNEGSKA (reference sequence). The CDR3 DNA follows: TGCAGTGCTAGAGATCCCCGGACAGCGAACACTGAAGCTTTCTTT. Encoded protein: CSARDPRTANTEAFF.

Points on this clonotype: A read error is possible here, since a much larger clone lies one base away. This sequence joins TRBV10-3 and TRBJ2-1, with a tentative D call TRBD1 (6 bases). TRBJ2-7 explains the end of the DNA better; the J call may be wrong. The germline V gene has CDR1 ENHRY and CDR2 SYGVKD. CDR3 size: 16 residues. The CDR3 region is CAISSTDRIVYNEQYF. Written as DNA, the CDR3 is TGTGCCATCAGTTCAACGGACAGAATCGTCTACAATGAGCAGTACTTC.

This clonotype was detected a few times. The chain combines TRBV9 with TRBJ2-5, with TRBD1 matching over 7 bases. With 0 bases clipped from V and 2 bases from J, the junction kept 1 base outside the gene matches. This CDR3 spans 14 amino acids. CDR1 is SGDLS and CDR2 is YYNGEE in the germline V gene. The CDR3 DNA is TGTGCCAGCAGCGTAGAGGGACAGCAAGAGACCCAGTACTTC. Its protein is CASSVEGQQETQYF.

The rearrangement uses TRBV24-1 and TRBJ2-7; the D call may be TRBD1 or TRBD2 (5 bases each). The CDR3 runs 12 residues. Germline loops: CDR1 KGHDR, CDR2 SFDVKD. With 12 bases removed from V and 1 base from J, the gap between germline ends came to 12 bases. The CDR3 DNA reads TGTGCCCCCGGGACCGGATCCTACGAGCAGTACTTC. Translating gives CAPGTGSYEQYF.

The V gene is TRBV30, the J gene TRBJ1-2, with unresolved D. Per the germline V gene, CDR1 is GTSNPN and CDR2 is SVGIG (reference sequence). The CDR3 has 17 residues. Deletions cut 8 bases from V and 0 bases from J, with 25 bases between. The CDR3 is CAHHIIPITGANYGYTF. The CDR3 nucleotides read TGTGCCCATCACATCATACCAATTACCGGTGCTAACTATGGCTACACCTTC.

The chain links TRBV7-9 to TRBJ1-1; D is possibly TRBD1 (5 bases). The ends were cut back, 6 bases at V and 1 base at J, with 18 bases in the middle. The CDR3 consists of 16 residues. Per germline, CDR1 SEHNR and CDR2 FQNEAQ (reference sequence). This CDR3 reads CASSRRQGFGNTEAFF. In DNA, the CDR3 is TGTGCCAGCAGTCGCCGCCAGGGATTCGGGAACACTGAAGCTTTCTTT.

Comment on this clonotype: One junction end disagrees with the germline gene, perhaps due to a read error. This sequence joins TRBV7-9 and TRBJ1-2, with 11 bases matching TRBD1. The CDR3 has 11 amino acids. The germline V gene encodes CDR1 SEHNR and CDR2 FQNEAQ (reference sequence). The CDR3 DNA reads TGTGCCACCGGGACAGGGGGTGGCGACACCTTC. This gives the protein CATGTGGGDTF.

The chain employs TRBV12-3 or TRBV12-4 and TRBJ2-3; TRBD2 matches at 11 bases. The CDR3 sequence is 15 residues long. J was trimmed by 3 bases and V by 7 bases; bases with no gene match: 6. The CDR3 DNA sequence: TGTGCCAGCACCCAGACTAGCGGGGAAACAGATACGCAGTATTTT. This sequence encodes CASTQTSGETDTQYF.

This clonotype showed up many times. The chain has TRBV10-3 and TRBJ1-6; maybe TRBD1 (5 bases). Trimming took 5 bases from V and 3 from J, leaving 14 bases between them. CDR3 length equals 16 residues. Germline V gene data show CDR1 as ENHRY and CDR2 as SYGVKD. The CDR3 protein is CAISKGPIDYNSPLHF. The CDR3 DNA is TGTGCCATCAGTAAGGGACCGATAGACTATAATTCACCCCTCCACTTT.